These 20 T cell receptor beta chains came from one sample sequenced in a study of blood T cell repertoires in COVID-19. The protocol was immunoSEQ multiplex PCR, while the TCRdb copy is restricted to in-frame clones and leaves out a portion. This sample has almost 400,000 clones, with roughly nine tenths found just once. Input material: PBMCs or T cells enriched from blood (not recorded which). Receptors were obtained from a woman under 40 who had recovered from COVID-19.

The CDR3 here is CSVGGTGFYNEQFF. CDR3 DNA: TGCAGCGTTGGTGGGACAGGGTTTTACAATGAGCAGTTCTTC. The chain recombines TRBV29-1 with TRBJ2-1, with 9 bases lining up with TRBD1. Germline CDR1 and CDR2: SQVTM and ANQGSEA. CDR3 size: 14 residues. V lost 4 bases, J lost 4 bases, and 5 bases stayed unmatched.

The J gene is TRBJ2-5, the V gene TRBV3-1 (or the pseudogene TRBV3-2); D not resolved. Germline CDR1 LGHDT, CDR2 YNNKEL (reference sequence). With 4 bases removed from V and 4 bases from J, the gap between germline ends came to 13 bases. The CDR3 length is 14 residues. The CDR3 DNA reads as TGTGCCAGCAGCCCTTGGCGGAGAGGAGAGACCCAGTACTTC. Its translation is CASSPWRRGETQYF.

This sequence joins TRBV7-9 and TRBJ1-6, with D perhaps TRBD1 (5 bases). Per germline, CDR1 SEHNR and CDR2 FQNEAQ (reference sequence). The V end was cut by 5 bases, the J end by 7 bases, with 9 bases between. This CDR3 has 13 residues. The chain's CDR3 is CASSQAGNSPLHF. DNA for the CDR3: TGTGCCAGCAGCCAGGCAGGGAATTCACCCCTCCACTTT.

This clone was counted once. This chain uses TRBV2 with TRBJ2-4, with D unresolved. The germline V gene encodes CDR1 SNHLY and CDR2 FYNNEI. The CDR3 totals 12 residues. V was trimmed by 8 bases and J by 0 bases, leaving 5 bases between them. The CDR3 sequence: CASSLAKNIQYF. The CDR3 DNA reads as TGTGCCAGCTCCCTAGCCAAAAACATTCAGTACTTC.

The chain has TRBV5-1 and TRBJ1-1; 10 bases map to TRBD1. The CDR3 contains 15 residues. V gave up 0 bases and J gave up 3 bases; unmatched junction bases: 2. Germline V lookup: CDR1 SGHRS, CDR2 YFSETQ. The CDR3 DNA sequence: TGCGCCAGCAGCTTGGGACAGGGGGCGGACACTGAAGCTTTCTTT. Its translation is CASSLGQGADTEAFF.

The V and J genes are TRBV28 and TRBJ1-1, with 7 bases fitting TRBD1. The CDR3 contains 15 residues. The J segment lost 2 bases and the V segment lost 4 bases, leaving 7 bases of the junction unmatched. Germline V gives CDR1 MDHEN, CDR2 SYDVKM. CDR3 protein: CASSSHGTENTEAFF. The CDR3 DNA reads TGTGCCAGCAGTTCGCACGGGACAGAAAACACTGAAGCTTTCTTT.

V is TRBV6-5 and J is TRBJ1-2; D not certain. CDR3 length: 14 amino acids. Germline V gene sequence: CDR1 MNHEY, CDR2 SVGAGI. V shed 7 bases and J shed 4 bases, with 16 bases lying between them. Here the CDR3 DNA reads TGTGCCAGCAACCCCGGGGAGGCTGTCTATGGCTACACCTTC. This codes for CASNPGEAVYGYTF.

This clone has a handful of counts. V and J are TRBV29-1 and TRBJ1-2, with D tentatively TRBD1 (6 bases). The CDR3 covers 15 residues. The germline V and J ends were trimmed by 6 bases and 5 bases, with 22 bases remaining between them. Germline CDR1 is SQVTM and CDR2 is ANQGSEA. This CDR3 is CSVSPSGGGGYGYTF. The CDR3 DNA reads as TGCAGCGTGTCCCCCTCCGGGGGCGGGGGATATGGCTACACCTTC.

CDR3 nucleotide sequence: TGCAGCGCCCGGGGGAGGCAGGGGGTTTCTGAAGCTTTCTTT. It specifies CSARGRQGVSEAFF. The chain combines TRBV29-1 with TRBJ1-1; TRBD1 matches at 7 bases. The CDR3 covers 14 residues. Unmatched junction bases numbered 14, after V lost 7 bases and J lost 6 bases. The germline V gene has CDR1 SQVTM and CDR2 ANQGSEA.

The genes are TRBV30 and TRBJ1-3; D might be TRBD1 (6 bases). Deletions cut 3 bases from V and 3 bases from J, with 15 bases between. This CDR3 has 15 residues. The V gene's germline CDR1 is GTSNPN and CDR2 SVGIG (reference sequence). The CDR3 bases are TGTGCCTGGAGCCCGCCGCAGGGGTTTGGAAACACCATATATTTT. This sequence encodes CAWSPPQGFGNTIYF.

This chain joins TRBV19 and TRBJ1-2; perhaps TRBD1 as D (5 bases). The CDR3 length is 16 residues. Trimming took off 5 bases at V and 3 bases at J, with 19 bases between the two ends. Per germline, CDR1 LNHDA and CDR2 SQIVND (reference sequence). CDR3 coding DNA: TGTGCCAGTAGTCCCAGTGGTTGGGGCCTTTACTATGGCTACACCTTC. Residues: CASSPSGWGLYYGYTF.

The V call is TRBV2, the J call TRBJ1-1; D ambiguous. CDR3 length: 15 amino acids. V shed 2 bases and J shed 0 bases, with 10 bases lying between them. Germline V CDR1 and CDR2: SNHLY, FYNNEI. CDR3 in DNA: TGTGCCAGCAGTGAATTTCGCCTATTGAACACTGAAGCTTTCTTT. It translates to CASSEFRLLNTEAFF.

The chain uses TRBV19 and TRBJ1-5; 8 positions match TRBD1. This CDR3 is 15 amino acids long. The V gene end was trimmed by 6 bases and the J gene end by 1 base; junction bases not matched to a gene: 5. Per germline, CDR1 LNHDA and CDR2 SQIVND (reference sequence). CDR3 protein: CASRERTGSNQPQHF. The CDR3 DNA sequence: TGTGCCAGTAGGGAAAGGACAGGGAGCAATCAGCCCCAGCATTTT.

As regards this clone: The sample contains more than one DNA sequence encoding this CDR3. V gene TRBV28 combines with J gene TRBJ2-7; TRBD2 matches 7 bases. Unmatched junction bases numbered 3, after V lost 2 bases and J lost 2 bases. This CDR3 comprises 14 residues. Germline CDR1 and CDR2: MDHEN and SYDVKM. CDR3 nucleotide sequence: TGTGCCAGCAGTTTAGGGGGAGGGACCTACGAGCAGTACTTC. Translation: CASSLGGGTYEQYF.

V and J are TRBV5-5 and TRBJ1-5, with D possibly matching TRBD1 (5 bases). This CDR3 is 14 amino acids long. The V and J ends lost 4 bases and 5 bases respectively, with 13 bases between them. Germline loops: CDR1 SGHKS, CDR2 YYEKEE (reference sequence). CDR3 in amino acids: CASSRTFWDQPQHF. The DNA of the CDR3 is TGTGCCAGCAGCCGGACATTTTGGGATCAGCCCCAGCATTTT.

This CDR3 is CAWTVGREQYF. DNA for the CDR3: TGTGCCTGGACCGTAGGGAGGGAGCAGTACTTC. The chain has TRBV30 and TRBJ2-7, with a weak D call TRBD2 (6 bases). V lost 4 bases and J 7 bases, leaving 11 bases between the germline ends. The CDR3 spans 11 residues. CDR1 is GTSNPN, CDR2 SVGIG, per germline (reference sequence).

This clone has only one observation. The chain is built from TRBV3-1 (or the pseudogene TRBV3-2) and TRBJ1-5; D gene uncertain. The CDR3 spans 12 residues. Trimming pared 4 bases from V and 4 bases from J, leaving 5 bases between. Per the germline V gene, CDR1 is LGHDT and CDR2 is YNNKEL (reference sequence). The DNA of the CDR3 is TGTGCCAGCAGCCTCGGGAATCAGCCCCAGCATTTT. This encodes CASSLGNQPQHF.

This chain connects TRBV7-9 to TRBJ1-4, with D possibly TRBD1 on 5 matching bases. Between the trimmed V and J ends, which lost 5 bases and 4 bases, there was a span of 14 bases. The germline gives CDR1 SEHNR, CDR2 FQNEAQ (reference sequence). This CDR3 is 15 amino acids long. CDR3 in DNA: TGTGCCAGCAGCCGCGCTCGGGGGAATAATGAAAAACTGTTTTTT. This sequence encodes CASSRARGNNEKLFF.

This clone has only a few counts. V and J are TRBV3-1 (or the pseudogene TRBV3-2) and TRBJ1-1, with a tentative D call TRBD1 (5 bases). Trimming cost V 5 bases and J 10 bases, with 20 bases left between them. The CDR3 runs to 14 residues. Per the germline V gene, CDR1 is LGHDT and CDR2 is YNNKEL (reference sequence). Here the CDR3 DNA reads TGTGCCAGCAGCTCCCAACGGGGGAATAAGGGAGCTTTCTTT. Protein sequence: CASSSQRGNKGAFF.

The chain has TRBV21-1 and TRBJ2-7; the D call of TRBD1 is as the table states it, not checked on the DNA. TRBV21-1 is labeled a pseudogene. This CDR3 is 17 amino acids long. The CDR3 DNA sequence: TGTGCCAGCAGTTTAGGGGATCCTCACCTTATCTCCTACGAGCAGTACTTC. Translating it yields CASSLGDPHLISYEQYF.